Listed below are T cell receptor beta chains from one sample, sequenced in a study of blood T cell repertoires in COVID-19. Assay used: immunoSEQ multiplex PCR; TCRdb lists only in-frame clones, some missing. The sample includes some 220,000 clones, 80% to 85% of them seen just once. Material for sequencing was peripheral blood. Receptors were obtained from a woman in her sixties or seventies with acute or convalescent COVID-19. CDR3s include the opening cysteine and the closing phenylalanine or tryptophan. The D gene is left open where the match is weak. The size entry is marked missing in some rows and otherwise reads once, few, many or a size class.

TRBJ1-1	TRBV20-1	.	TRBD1	CSASIQGGYTEAFF	TGCAGTGCTAGTATTCAGGGGGGATACACTGAAGCTTTCTTT
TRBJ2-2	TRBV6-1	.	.	CASSEVLAGIIAGELFF	TGTGCCAGCAGTGAGGTTCTCGCAGGGATTATTGCCGGGGAGCTGTTTTTT
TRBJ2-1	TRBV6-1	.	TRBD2	CASSEESLLAGVYRNEQFF	TGTGCCAGCAGTGAAGAAAGCCTGCTAGCGGGGGTGTACCGGAATGAGCAGTTCTTC
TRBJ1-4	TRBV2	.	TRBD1	CASSETGTGYGKLFF	TGTGCCAGCAGTGAAACCGGGACAGGGTACGGAAAACTGTTTTTT
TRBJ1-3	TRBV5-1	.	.	CASTPSPGFSGNTIYF	TGCGCCAGTACCCCTTCGCCGGGATTCTCTGGAAACACCATATATTTT
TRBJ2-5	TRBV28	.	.	CASSSTSRLWTQYF	TGTGCCAGCAGCTCCACTAGCCGGTTGTGGACCCAGTACTTC
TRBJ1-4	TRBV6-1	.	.	CASSGQVRATNEKLFF	TGTGCCAGCAGTGGCCAAGTGCGAGCAACTAATGAAAAACTGTTTTTT
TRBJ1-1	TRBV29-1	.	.	CSVEDQGANTEAFF	TGCAGCGTTGAAGATCAAGGGGCGAACACTGAAGCTTTCTTT
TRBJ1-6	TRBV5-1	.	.	CASSYVGGSSYNSPLHF	TGCGCCAGCAGCTATGTTGGTGGGAGCTCCTATAATTCACCCCTCCACTTT
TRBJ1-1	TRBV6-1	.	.	CASSEIDGRTTEAFF	TGTGCCAGCAGTGAAATAGACGGTCGGACTACTGAAGCTTTCTTT
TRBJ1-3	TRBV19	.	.	CASTTEISGNTIYF	TGTGCCAGTACAACAGAGATCTCTGGAAACACCATATATTTT
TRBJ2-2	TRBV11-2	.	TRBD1	CASSRTGQVSTGELFF	TGTGCCAGCAGCCGAACTGGACAGGTATCGACCGGGGAGCTGTTTTTT
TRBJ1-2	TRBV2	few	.	CASSDGVSYGYTF	TGTGCCAGCAGTGATGGAGTCTCCTATGGCTACACCTTC
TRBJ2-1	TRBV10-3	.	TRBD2	CAITRTSGGRAYNEQFF	TGTGCCATCACCAGGACTAGCGGGGGAAGGGCCTACAATGAGCAGTTCTTC
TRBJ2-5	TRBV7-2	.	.	CASRRGIQETQYF	TGTGCCAGCAGACGGGGGATCCAAGAGACCCAGTACTTC
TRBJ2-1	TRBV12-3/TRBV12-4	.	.	CASSRFGEQFF	TGTGCCAGCTCACGGTTCGGTGAGCAGTTCTTC
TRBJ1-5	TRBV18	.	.	CASSRLKVLPNSNQPQHF	TGTGCCAGCTCACGACTAAAAGTCCTTCCCAATAGCAATCAGCCCCAGCATTTT
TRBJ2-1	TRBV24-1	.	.	CATSGQGKNEQFF	TGTGCCACCAGTGGCCAGGGGAAGAATGAGCAGTTCTTC
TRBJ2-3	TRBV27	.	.	CASSLLRGGDTQYF	TGTGCCAGCAGTTTACTGAGGGGGGGGGATACGCAGTATTTT
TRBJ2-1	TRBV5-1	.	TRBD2	CASTLAGYNEQFF	TGCGCCAGCACACTAGCGGGGTACAATGAGCAGTTCTTC
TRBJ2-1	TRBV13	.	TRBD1	CASSTRDSHISYNEQFF	TGTGCCAGCAGCACCCGGGACAGCCACATCTCCTACAATGAGCAGTTCTTC
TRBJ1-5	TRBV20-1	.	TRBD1	CSASNRAVQGGNQPQHF	TGCAGTGCTAGTAATAGGGCTGTGCAGGGGGGAAATCAGCCCCAGCATTTT
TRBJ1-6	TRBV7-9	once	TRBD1	CASSLQGDSPLHF	TGTGCCAGCAGCTTGCAGGGGGATTCACCCCTCCACTTT